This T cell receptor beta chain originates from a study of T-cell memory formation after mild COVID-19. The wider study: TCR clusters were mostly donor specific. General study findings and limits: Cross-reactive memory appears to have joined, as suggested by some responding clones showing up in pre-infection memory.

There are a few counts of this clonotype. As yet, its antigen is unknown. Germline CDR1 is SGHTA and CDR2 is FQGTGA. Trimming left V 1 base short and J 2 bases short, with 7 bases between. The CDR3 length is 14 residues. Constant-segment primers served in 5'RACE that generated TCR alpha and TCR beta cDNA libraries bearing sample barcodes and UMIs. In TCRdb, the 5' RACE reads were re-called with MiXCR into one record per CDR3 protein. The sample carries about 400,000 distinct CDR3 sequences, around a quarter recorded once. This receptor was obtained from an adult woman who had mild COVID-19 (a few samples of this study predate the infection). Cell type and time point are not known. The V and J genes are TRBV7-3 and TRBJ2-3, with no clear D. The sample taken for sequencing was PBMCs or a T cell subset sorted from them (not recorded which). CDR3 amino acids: CASSLNGHTDTQYF. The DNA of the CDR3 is TGTGCCAGCAGCTTAAACGGGCACACAGATACGCAGTATTTT.